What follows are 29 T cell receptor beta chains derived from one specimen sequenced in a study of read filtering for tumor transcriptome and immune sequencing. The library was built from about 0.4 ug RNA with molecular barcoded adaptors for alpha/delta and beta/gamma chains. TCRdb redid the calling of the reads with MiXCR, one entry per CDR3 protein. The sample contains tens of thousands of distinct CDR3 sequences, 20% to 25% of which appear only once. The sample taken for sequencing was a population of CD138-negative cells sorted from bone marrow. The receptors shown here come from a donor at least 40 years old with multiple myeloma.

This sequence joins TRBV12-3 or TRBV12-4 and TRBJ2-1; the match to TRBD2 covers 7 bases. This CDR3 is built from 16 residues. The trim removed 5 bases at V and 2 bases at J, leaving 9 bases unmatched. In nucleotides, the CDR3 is TGTGCCAGCAGTAGGGAGGGAGGGAGCACCTACAATGAGCAGTTCTTC. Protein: CASSREGGSTYNEQFF.

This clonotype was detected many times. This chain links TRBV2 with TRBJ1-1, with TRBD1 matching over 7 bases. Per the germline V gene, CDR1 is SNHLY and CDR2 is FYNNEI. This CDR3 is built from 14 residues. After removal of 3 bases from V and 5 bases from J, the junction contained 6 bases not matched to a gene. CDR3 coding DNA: TGTGCCAGCAGTGAGTGGGACAGACGAACTGAAGCTTTCTTT. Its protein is CASSEWDRRTEAFF.

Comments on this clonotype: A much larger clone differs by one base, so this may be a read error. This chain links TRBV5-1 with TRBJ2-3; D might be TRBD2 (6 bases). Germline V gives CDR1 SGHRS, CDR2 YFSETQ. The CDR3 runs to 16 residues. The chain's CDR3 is CASSGTPGLRTGTQYF. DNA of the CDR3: TGCGCCAGCAGCGGGACCCCGGGACTCCGCACAGGTACGCAGTATTTT. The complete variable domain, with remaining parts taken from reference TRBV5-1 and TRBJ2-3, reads KAGVTQTPRYLIKTRGQQVTLSCSPISGHRSVSWYQQTPGQGLQFLFEYFSETQRNKGNFPGRFSGRQFSNSRSEMNVSTLELGDSALYLCASSGTPGLRTGTQYFGPGTRLTVL.

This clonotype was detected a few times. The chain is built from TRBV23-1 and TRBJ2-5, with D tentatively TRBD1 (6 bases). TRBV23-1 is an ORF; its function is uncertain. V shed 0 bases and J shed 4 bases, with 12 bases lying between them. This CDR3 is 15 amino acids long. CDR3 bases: TGCGCCAGCAGTCAATCTTACCAGGGGACAGAGACCCAGTACTTC. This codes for CASSQSYQGTETQYF.

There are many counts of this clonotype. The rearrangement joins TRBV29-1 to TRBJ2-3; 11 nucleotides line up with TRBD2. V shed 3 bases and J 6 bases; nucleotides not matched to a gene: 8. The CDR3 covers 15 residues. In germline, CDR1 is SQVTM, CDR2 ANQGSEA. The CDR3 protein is CSVEIAGGPPDTQYF. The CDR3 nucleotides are TGCAGCGTTGAGATAGCGGGGGGGCCTCCTGATACGCAGTATTTT.

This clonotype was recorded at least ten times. The CDR3 region has the DNA TGTGCCAGCAGTGAAGCGGGGACTAGCGGACTCTTAAAGGGGGCCAACGTCCTGACTTTC. Its translation: CASSEAGTSGLLKGANVLTF. The rearrangement joins TRBV2 to TRBJ2-6; 11 nucleotides match TRBD2. The CDR3 spans 20 residues. Germline CDR1 is SNHLY and CDR2 is FYNNEI. V lost 0 bases to trimming and J lost 4 bases; unmatched junction nucleotides: 11.

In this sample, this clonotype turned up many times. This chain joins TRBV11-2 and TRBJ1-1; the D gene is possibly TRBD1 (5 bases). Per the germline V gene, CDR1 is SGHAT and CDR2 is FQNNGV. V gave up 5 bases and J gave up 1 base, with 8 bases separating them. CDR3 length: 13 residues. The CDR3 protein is CASSPTGNTEAFF. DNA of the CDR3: TGTGCCAGCAGCCCCACAGGGAACACTGAAGCTTTCTTT.

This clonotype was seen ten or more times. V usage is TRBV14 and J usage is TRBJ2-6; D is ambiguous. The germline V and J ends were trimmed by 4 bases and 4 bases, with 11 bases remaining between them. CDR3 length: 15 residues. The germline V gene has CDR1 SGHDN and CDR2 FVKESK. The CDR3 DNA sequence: TGTGCCAGCAGCCCGCCGGACCGCGGGGCCAACGTCCTGACTTTC. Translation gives CASSPPDRGANVLTF.

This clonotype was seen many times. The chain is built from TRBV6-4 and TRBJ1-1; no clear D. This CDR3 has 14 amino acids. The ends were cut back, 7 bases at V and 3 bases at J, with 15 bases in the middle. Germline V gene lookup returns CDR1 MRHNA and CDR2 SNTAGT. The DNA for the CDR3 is TGTGCCAGCACTCCTCAAATCGGTTACACTGAAGCTTTCTTT. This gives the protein CASTPQIGYTEAFF.

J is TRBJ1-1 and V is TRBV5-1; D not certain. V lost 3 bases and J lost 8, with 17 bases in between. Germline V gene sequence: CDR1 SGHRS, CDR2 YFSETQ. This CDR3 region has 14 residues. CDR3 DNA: TGCGCCAGCAGCTCTCCCCCCCATCACTCAGAAGCTTTCTTT. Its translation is CASSSPPHHSEAFF.

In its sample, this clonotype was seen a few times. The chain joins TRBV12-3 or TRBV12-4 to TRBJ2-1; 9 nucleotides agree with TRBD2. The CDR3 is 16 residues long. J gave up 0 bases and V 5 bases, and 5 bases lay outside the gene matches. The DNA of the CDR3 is TGTGCCAGCAGTCCTATGCGGGGGGGCTCCTACAATGAGCAGTTCTTC. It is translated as CASSPMRGGSYNEQFF.

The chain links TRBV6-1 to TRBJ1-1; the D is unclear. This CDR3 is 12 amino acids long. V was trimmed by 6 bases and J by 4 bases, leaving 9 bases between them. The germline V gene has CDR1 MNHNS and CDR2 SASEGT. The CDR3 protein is CASSPVGTEAFF. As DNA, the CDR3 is TGTGCCAGCAGCCCCGTGGGCACTGAAGCTTTCTTT.

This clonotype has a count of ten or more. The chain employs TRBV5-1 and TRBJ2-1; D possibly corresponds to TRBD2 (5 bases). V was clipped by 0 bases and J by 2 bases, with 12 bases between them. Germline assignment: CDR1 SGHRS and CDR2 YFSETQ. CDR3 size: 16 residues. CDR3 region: CASSLGWRVAYNEQFF. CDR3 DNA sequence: TGCGCCAGCAGCTTGGGGTGGCGGGTCGCCTACAATGAGCAGTTCTTC. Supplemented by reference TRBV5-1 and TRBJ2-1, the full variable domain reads KAGVTQTPRYLIKTRGQQVTLSCSPISGHRSVSWYQQTPGQGLQFLFEYFSETQRNKGNFPGRFSGRQFSNSRSEMNVSTLELGDSALYLCASSLGWRVAYNEQFFGPGTRLTVL.

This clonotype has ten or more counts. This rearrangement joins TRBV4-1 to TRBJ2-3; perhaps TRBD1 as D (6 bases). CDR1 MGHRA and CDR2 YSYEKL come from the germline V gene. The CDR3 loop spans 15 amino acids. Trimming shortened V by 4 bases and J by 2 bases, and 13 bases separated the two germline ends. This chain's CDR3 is CASSLTVGATDTQYF. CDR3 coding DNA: TGCGCCAGCAGCCTTACGGTGGGGGCCACAGATACGCAGTATTTT.

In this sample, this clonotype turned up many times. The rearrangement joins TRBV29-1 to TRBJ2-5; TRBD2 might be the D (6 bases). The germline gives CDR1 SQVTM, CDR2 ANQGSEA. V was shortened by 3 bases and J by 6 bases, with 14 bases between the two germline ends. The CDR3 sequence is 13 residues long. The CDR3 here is CSVEEGMEKTQYF. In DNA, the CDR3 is TGCAGCGTTGAGGAGGGAATGGAAAAGACCCAGTACTTC.

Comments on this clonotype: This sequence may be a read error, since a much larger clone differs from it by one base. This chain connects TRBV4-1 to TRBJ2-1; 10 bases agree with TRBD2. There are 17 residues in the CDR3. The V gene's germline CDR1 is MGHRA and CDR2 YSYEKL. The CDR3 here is CTSSQEGLAGEYNEQFF. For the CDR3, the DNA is TGCACCAGCAGCCAAGAAGGGCTAGCGGGGGAATACAATGAGCAGTTCTTC.

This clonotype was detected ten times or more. The CDR3 spells CASSLSGGEYSEQFF. CDR3 nucleotides: TGTGCCAGCAGCCTTAGCGGGGGGGAGTACAGCGAGCAGTTCTTC. V gene TRBV11-2 combines with J gene TRBJ2-1; 11 bases are shared with TRBD2. CDR1 SGHAT and CDR2 FQNNGV come from the germline V gene. Trimming cost V 5 bases and J 10 bases; bases outside gene matches: 10. The CDR3 extends over 15 amino acids.

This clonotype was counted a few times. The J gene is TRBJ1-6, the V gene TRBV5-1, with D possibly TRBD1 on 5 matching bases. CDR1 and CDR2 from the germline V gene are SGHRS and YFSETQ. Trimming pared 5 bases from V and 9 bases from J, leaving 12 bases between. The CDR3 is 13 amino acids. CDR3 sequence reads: CASSPGVGSPLHF. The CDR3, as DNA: TGCGCCAGCAGTCCGGGGGTGGGTTCACCCCTCCACTTT.

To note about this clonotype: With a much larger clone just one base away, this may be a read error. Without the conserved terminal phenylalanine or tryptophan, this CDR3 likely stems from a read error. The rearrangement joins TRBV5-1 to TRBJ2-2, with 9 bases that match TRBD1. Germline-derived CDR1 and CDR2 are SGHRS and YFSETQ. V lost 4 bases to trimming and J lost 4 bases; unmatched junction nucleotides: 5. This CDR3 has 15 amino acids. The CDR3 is CASSPGQGATGELFL. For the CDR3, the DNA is TGCGCCAGCAGCCCGGGACAGGGCGCCACCGGGGAGCTGTTTCTT.

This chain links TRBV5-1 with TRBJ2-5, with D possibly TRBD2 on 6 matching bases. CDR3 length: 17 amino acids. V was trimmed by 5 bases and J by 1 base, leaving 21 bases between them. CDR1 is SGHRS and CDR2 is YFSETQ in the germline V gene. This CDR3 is CASRKPGGGGGQETQYF. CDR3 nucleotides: TGCGCCAGCAGAAAACCAGGTGGGGGAGGTGGCCAAGAGACCCAGTACTTC.

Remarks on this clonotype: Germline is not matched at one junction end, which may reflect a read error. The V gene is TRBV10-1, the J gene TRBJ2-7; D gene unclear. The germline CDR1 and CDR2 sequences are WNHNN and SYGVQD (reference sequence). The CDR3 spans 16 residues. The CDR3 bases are TGCGCCAGCAGCGAGTTGCAACACCTCGTCCCCTACGTGCAGTACTTC. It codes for CASSELQHLVPYVQYF.

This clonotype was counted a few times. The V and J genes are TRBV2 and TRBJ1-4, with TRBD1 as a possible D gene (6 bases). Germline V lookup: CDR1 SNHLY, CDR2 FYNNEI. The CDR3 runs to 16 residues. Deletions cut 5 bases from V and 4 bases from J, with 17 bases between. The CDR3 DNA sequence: TGTGCCAGCAGTCTCTTGGGAACAGGGAATAATGAAAAACTGTTTTTT. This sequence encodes CASSLLGTGNNEKLFF.

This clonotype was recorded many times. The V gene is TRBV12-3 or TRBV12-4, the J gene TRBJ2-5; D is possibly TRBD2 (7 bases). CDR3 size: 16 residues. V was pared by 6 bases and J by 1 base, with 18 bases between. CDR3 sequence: CASRRGAGASQETQYF. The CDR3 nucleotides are TGTGCCAGCAGAAGGGGGGCGGGGGCCTCCCAAGAGACCCAGTACTTC.

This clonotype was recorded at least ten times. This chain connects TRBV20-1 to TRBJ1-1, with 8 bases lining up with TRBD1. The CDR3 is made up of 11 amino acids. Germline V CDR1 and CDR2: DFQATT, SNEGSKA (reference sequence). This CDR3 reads CRTGKGTEAFF. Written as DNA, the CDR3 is TGCCGGACAGGGAAGGGGACTGAAGCTTTCTTT.

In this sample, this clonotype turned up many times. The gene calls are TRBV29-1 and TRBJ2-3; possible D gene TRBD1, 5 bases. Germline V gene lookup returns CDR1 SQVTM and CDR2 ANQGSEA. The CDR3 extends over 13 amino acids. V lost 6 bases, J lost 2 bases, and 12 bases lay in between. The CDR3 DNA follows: TGCAGCGTCCGATCAGGGAACACAGATACGCAGTATTTT. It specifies CSVRSGNTDTQYF.

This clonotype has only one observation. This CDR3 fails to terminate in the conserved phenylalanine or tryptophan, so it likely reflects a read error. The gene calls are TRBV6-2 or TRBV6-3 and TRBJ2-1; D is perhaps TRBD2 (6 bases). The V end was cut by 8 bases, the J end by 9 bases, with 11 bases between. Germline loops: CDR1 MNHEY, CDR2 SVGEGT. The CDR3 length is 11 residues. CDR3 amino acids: CASGTGVEQFY. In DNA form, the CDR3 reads TGTGCCAGCGGAACGGGAGTTGAGCAGTTCTAC.

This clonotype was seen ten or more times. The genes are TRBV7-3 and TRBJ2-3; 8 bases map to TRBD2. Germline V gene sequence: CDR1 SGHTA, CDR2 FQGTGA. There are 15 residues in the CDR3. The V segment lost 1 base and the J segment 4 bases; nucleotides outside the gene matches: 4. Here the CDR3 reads CASSLNGGAADTQYF. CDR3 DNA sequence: TGTGCCAGCAGCTTAAACGGGGGGGCCGCAGATACGCAGTATTTT.

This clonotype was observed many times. The CDR3 loop reads CASSTGQNTGELFF. The CDR3 region has the DNA TGCGCCAGCAGCACGGGACAGAACACCGGGGAGCTGTTTTTT. The rearrangement links TRBV5-1 to TRBJ2-2, with D possibly being TRBD1 (6 bases). Germline CDR1 is SGHRS and CDR2 is YFSETQ. The CDR3 loop spans 14 amino acids. Trimming took 4 bases from V and 1 from J, leaving 8 bases between them.

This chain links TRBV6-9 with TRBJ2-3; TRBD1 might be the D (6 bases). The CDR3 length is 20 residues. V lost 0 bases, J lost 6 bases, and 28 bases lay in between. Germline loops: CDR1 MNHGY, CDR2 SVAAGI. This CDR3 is CASSYSRGCSGDKISDTQYF. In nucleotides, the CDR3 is TGTGCCAGCAGTTATTCTAGGGGGTGTTCTGGGGACAAAATTTCGGATACGCAGTATTTT.